These 25 T cell receptor beta chains share one sample of origin, sequenced in a study of cytomegalovirus exposure and HLA in healthy donors. PCR involved 60 Vbeta and 13 Jbeta primers. TCRdb's copy holds only in-frame clones and misses some; the assay was immunoSEQ multiplex PCR. This sample has some 200,000 clones, with 75% to 90% found just once. Input material: PBMCs. The receptors stem from a man in his forties or fifties in good health and CMV-seropositive.

Here the CDR3 DNA reads TGCGCCAGCAGCTTTTCTGCTCCAGCGCGGGGGGTTACGGAGACCCAGTACTTC. It translates to CASSFSAPARGVTETQYF. The V and J genes are TRBV5-1 and TRBJ2-5; TRBD2 aligns across 8 bases. This CDR3 contains 18 residues. The germline gives CDR1 SGHRS, CDR2 YFSETQ. Trimming removed 2 bases from V and 5 bases from J; junction bases left unmatched: 17.

The chain has TRBV5-1 and TRBJ2-7; 7 bases agree with TRBD1. The trim removed 0 bases at V and 2 bases at J, leaving 2 bases unmatched. The germline gives CDR1 SGHRS, CDR2 YFSETQ. The CDR3 has 14 amino acids. The CDR3, as DNA: TGCGCCAGCAGCTTGGACAGGGGCCCCTACGAGCAGTACTTC. Translation: CASSLDRGPYEQYF.

This chain connects TRBV2 to TRBJ2-1; TRBD2 might be the D (6 bases). V gave up 0 bases and J gave up 7 bases, with 7 bases separating them. CDR1 and CDR2 (germline): SNHLY, FYNNEI. This CDR3 has 13 amino acids. CDR3 amino acids: CASSEARGNEQFF. The CDR3, as DNA: TGTGCCAGCAGTGAAGCACGGGGGAATGAGCAGTTCTTC.

The J gene is TRBJ2-5, the V gene TRBV21-1; TRBD2 is the table's D call, not checked against the DNA. TRBV21-1 is described as a pseudogene. The length of the CDR3 is 17 residues. The CDR3 is CASSNYGGSWVMETQYF. In DNA, the CDR3 is TGTGCCAGCAGCAATTACGGCGGCAGCTGGGTTATGGAGACCCAGTACTTC.

This clone was detected a few times. The chain combines TRBV6-6 with TRBJ2-7; maybe TRBD1 (5 bases). Trimming removed 5 bases at V and 2 bases at J, with 10 bases between. CDR3 length: 13 residues. The germline gives CDR1 MNHNY, CDR2 SVGAGI (reference sequence). The CDR3 here is CASSKGWTYEQYF. CDR3 bases: TGTGCCAGCAGTAAGGGGTGGACCTACGAGCAGTACTTC.

This clone was detected only a few times. The chain has TRBV4-1 and TRBJ1-2, with D possibly being TRBD1 (5 bases). This CDR3 comprises 13 residues. The V end was cut by 0 bases, the J end by 5 bases, with 7 bases between. Germline CDR1 reads MGHRA; CDR2 reads YSYEKL. The CDR3 reads CASSQETGYGYTF. The DNA of the CDR3 is TGCGCCAGCAGCCAAGAAACAGGTTATGGCTACACCTTC.

CDR3 residues: CASAGARNNQPQHF. The CDR3 DNA sequence: TGTGCCAGCGCTGGGGCACGGAACAATCAGCCCCAGCATTTT. This chain uses TRBV2 with TRBJ1-5, with a weak D call TRBD1 (5 bases). The germline V gene encodes CDR1 SNHLY and CDR2 FYNNEI. The CDR3 is made up of 14 amino acids. Trimming removed 8 bases from V and 3 bases from J, with 14 bases in between.

The CDR3 DNA reads TGTGCCAGTGGCCCGGGTTCTAATGGCAATCAGCCCCAGCATTTT. Protein product: CASGPGSNGNQPQHF. This chain joins TRBV27 and TRBJ1-5; no clear D. Germline lookup yields CDR1 MNHEY and CDR2 SMNVEV (reference sequence). V was clipped by 9 bases and J by 2 bases, with 17 bases between them. The CDR3 has 15 residues.

This clone was seen a single time. This chain connects TRBV7-2 to TRBJ2-5; D is possibly TRBD1 (5 bases). The V gene's germline CDR1 is SGHTA and CDR2 FQGNSA. V lost 5 bases to trimming and J lost 1 base, with 14 bases between them. The CDR3 loop spans 15 amino acids. The CDR3 nucleotides read TGTGCCAGCAGCGGCTTGGGGCCATTCCAAGAGACCCAGTACTTC. Protein product: CASSGLGPFQETQYF.

The genes are TRBV11-2 and TRBJ2-7, with a weak D call TRBD2 (5 bases). In germline, CDR1 is SGHAT, CDR2 FQNNGV. The V end was cut by 5 bases, the J end by 5 bases, with 10 bases between. The CDR3 is 12 amino acids. The CDR3: CASSPTGNEQYF. In DNA, the CDR3 is TGTGCCAGCAGCCCTACGGGGAACGAGCAGTACTTC. The whole variable domain, filled in from reference TRBV11-2 and TRBJ2-7, reads EAGVAQSPRYKIIEKRQSVAFWCNPISGHATLYWYQQILGQGPKLLIQFQNNGVVDDSQLPKDRFSAERLKGVDSTLKIQPAKLEDSAVYLCASSPTGNEQYFGPGTRLTVT.

The chain combines TRBV2 with TRBJ1-2; no firm D call. The CDR3 has 15 residues. Germline loops: CDR1 SNHLY, CDR2 FYNNEI. V was trimmed by 5 bases and J by 4 bases, leaving 17 bases between them. CDR3 sequence: CASSPTSGYAYGYTF. The CDR3 nucleotides read TGTGCCAGCAGTCCTACGTCGGGATACGCCTATGGCTACACCTTC.

The CDR3 loop is CASSLDRGDGYTF. Written as DNA, the CDR3 is TGTGCCAGCAGTTTGGACAGGGGAGATGGCTACACCTTC. The V and J genes are TRBV2 and TRBJ1-2; TRBD1 aligns across 9 bases. Germline V gives CDR1 SNHLY, CDR2 FYNNEI. The trim removed 5 bases at V and 6 bases at J, leaving 4 bases unmatched. The CDR3 contains 13 residues. Variable domain in full (rest from reference TRBV2 and TRBJ1-2): EPEVTQTPSHQVTQMGQEVILRCVPISNHLYFYWYRQILGQKVEFLVSFYNNEISEKSEIFDDQFSVERPDGSNFTLKIRSTKLEDSAMYFCASSLDRGDGYTFGSGTRLTVV.

The rearrangement uses TRBV6-6 and TRBJ2-3; D remains ambiguous. The V end lost 0 bases, the J end lost 4 bases, and 14 bases lay between the germline ends. The CDR3 is made up of 16 amino acids. CDR1 is MNHNY and CDR2 is SVGAGI in the germline V gene (reference sequence). The CDR3 region is CASSYSLASVPDTQYF. DNA of the CDR3: TGTGCCAGCAGTTACTCGTTAGCTTCTGTTCCAGATACGCAGTATTTT.

The chain uses TRBV4-2 and TRBJ2-7; D gene ambiguous. The germline V gene encodes CDR1 LGHNA and CDR2 YNFKEQ. Deletions cut 0 bases from V and 2 bases from J, with 20 bases between. The CDR3 consists of 18 residues. The CDR3 sequence is CASSQDLSLAGKTYEQYF. Written as DNA, the CDR3 is TGTGCCAGCAGCCAAGATCTCTCGCTGGCAGGCAAGACCTACGAGCAGTACTTC.

The rearrangement links TRBV7-2 to TRBJ1-6; D is uncertain. Germline lookup yields CDR1 SGHTA and CDR2 FQGNSA. The CDR3 covers 15 residues. Trimming took off 5 bases at V and 5 bases at J, with 13 bases between the two ends. Here the CDR3 DNA reads TGTGCCAGCAGCCCCATAGGCGGGAATAATTCACCCCTCCACTTT. Its protein is CASSPIGGNNSPLHF.

The rearrangement joins TRBV7-8 to TRBJ2-7; D is unresolved. The V and J ends lost 3 bases and 3 bases respectively, with 9 bases between them. In germline, CDR1 is SGHVS, CDR2 FQNEAQ. The CDR3 has 13 residues. The CDR3 DNA follows: TGTGCCAGCAGCTTTCCCTCGTTCTACGAGCAGTACTTC. It translates to CASSFPSFYEQYF.

The rearrangement joins TRBV5-1 to TRBJ1-5; TRBD1 is a possible D gene (5 bases). Between the trimmed V and J ends, which lost 2 bases and 3 bases, there was a span of 9 bases. The CDR3 runs 14 residues. CDR1 is SGHRS, CDR2 YFSETQ, per germline. The DNA for the CDR3 is TGCGCCAGCAGCTTAGGGGTTGACAATCAGCCCCAGCATTTT. This gives the protein CASSLGVDNQPQHF.

V usage is TRBV7-2 and J usage is TRBJ2-2; no clear D. CDR1 is SGHTA and CDR2 is FQGNSA in the germline V gene. Trimming removed 6 bases at V and 1 base at J, with 6 bases between. CDR3 size: 13 residues. The CDR3 nucleotides read TGTGCCAGCAGGGCTTTGAACACCGGGGAGCTGTTTTTT. Residues: CASRALNTGELFF.

In its sample, this clone was seen once. The rearrangement links TRBV7-9 to TRBJ1-1; TRBD1 matches at 7 bases. Looked up from germline, CDR1 is SEHNR and CDR2 is FQNEAQ (reference sequence). V gave up 7 bases and J gave up 6 bases; unmatched junction bases: 5. The CDR3 spans 12 residues. The CDR3: CASTTGEAEAFF. As DNA, the CDR3 is TGTGCCAGCACCACAGGGGAGGCTGAAGCTTTCTTT.

This chain uses TRBV9 with TRBJ1-3; 7 positions agree with TRBD1. The CDR3 has 15 residues. With V trimmed by 2 bases and J by 0 bases, 2 bases remained unmatched. Germline values: CDR1 SGDLS, CDR2 YYNGEE. CDR3 protein: CASSVGQFSGNTIYF. Here the CDR3 DNA reads TGTGCCAGCAGCGTGGGACAGTTCTCTGGAAACACCATATATTTT.

This rearrangement joins TRBV13 to TRBJ1-3, with a tentative D call TRBD1 (6 bases). CDR3 size: 18 residues. Germline CDR1 PRHDT, CDR2 FYEKMQ (reference sequence). V lost 1 base and J 4 bases, leaving 20 bases between the germline ends. CDR3 amino acids: CASSLVPMNRVMGNTIYF. CDR3 nucleotide sequence: TGTGCCAGCAGCTTAGTCCCAATGAACAGGGTCATGGGAAACACCATATATTTT.

V gene TRBV9 combines with J gene TRBJ2-1; weak D call: TRBD1 (5 bases). Per the germline V gene, CDR1 is SGDLS and CDR2 is YYNGEE. The CDR3 is 13 residues long. Trimming stripped 0 bases from V and 4 bases from J, with 5 bases between. This CDR3 reads CASSVAGYNEQFF. The CDR3 nucleotides read TGTGCCAGCAGCGTAGCAGGGTACAATGAGCAGTTCTTC.

This chain links TRBV28 with TRBJ2-7; 11 bases map to TRBD1. Per the germline V gene, CDR1 is MDHEN and CDR2 is SYDVKM. CDR3 length: 14 residues. V was pared by 5 bases and J by 5 bases, with 5 bases of the junction left unmatched. CDR3 amino acids: CASSKGTGGDEQYF. Written as DNA, the CDR3 is TGTGCCAGCAGTAAAGGGACAGGGGGTGACGAGCAGTACTTC.

The chain recombines TRBV21-1 with TRBJ1-5; the table calls TRBD1, which could not be checked here. TRBV21-1 is given as a pseudogene. The CDR3 has 17 amino acids. The CDR3 loop reads CASSSSPGGGWDQPQHF. The CDR3 DNA reads as TGTGCCAGCAGCAGCTCCCCAGGGGGAGGTTGGGATCAGCCCCAGCATTTT.

This clone was recorded once. For the CDR3, the DNA is TGTGCCAGCAGCTTAGCAGGGGAGCAGCCCCAGCATTTT. Residues: CASSLAGEQPQHF. This chain joins TRBV13 and TRBJ1-5; possible D gene TRBD1, 6 bases. Trimming left V 1 base short and J 7 bases short, with 8 bases between. Germline CDR1 is PRHDT and CDR2 is FYEKMQ (reference sequence). The CDR3 totals 13 residues.